The rows below give T cell receptor beta chains drawn from one sample of a study of T-cell reconstitution after alpha-beta-depleted transplantation in children. TCRdb re-derived calls from the PCR reads in MiXCR, one entry per CDR3 protein. The repertoire consists of about 420,000 distinct CDR3 sequences, with roughly 11% occurring once and the leading ten covering 4.5% to 7%. This sample comprised PBMCs from the stem cell graft donor, obtained from the stem cell graft. Every receptor here comes from a human donor who donated a stem cell graft to a child with acute myeloid leukemia. Both conserved end residues are part of each CDR3. A D gene is named only where the DNA matches it firmly. The listing skips clone size in some rows; elsewhere it reads once, few, many or a size class.

V gene	clone size	J gene	D gene	CDR3 DNA	CDR3 protein
TRBV6-1	many	TRBJ2-2	NA	TGTGCCAGCAGTGAAAGGTACAACACCGGGGAGCTGTTTTTT	CASSERYNTGELFF
TRBV6-1	NA	TRBJ2-1	NA	TGTGCCAGCACCTTGGTGGGGGCCGCTGGCAATGAGCAGTTCTTC	CASTLVGAAGNEQFF
TRBV20-1	few	TRBJ1-1	NA	TGCAGTGCTCGGGTGCCCTCCGACAGGACTAACACTGAAGCTTTCTTT	CSARVPSDRTNTEAFF
TRBV29-1	many	TRBJ2-1	NA	TGCAGCGTTGTTCGGGGGATGGGTGAGCAGTTCTTC	CSVVRGMGEQFF
TRBV7-9	NA	TRBJ1-4	NA	TGTGCCAGCAGTTCCGCAGGGTGGATTAATGAAAAACTGTTTTTT	CASSSAGWINEKLFF
TRBV20-1	few	TRBJ1-5	NA	TGCAGTGCTAGCCCCTGGGGCAGGGGAGATCAGCCCCAGCATTTT	CSASPWGRGDQPQHF
TRBV20-1	NA	TRBJ2-1	NA	TGCAGTGCGTCAAACAAGGGGCAGTTCTTC	CSASNKGQFF
TRBV9	few	TRBJ1-3	TRBD1	TGTGCCAGCAGCGAGAGAGGGGACAGGCTCTCTGGAAACACCATATATTTT	CASSERGDRLSGNTIYF
TRBV25-1	few	TRBJ2-7	NA	TGTGCCAGCAGTGAGGGGAGCGGACAGCCCTACGAGCAGTACTTC	CASSEGSGQPYEQYF
TRBV20-1	NA	TRBJ2-3	TRBD2	TGCAGTGCTAGAGTTCCCAGACTAGCGGAGCGCACAGATACGCAGTATTTT	CSARVPRLAERTDTQYF
TRBV12-3/TRBV12-4	few	TRBJ2-5	TRBD2	TGTGCCAGCAGAACTAGCGGGAGGCTCCAAGAGACCCAGTACTTC	CASRTSGRLQETQYF
TRBV4-1	few	TRBJ1-2	TRBD1	TGCGCCAGCAGCCAAGCGGACAGGGTCCATGGCTACACCTTC	CASSQADRVHGYTF
TRBV5-6	few	TRBJ1-3	TRBD1	TGTGCCAGCAGCTCCCTGACAGGGGCTGGAAACACCATATATTTT	CASSSLTGAGNTIYF
TRBV29-1	many	TRBJ2-1	TRBD1	TGCAGCGCACAGGGGGCGTTGTACAATGAGCAGTTCTTC	CSAQGALYNEQFF
TRBV12-5	NA	TRBJ1-1	NA	TGTGCTGGTGGCCTGGCTGAAGCTTTCTTT	CAGGLAEAFF
TRBV20-1	few	TRBJ2-3	NA	TGCAGTGCTAGCGAACAGGGGCGGGGGCTAGATACGCAGTATTTT	CSASEQGRGLDTQYF
TRBV20-1	NA	TRBJ2-7	TRBD2	TGCAGTGCAAACGGGGCCCTAGCGGGAGGATACGAGCAGTACTTC	CSANGALAGGYEQYF
TRBV9	many	TRBJ1-2	NA	TGTGCCAGCAGTCCAGCGGTAGAGGGGCGCTATGGCTACACCTTC	CASSPAVEGRYGYTF
TRBV20-1	few	TRBJ1-6	TRBD1	TGCAGTGCTTATGGACAGGGGTCCTATAATTCACCCCTCCACTTT	CSAYGQGSYNSPLHF
TRBV12-3/TRBV12-4	many	TRBJ2-5	TRBD1	TGTGCCAGCAGCCCCAGCCCAGGGGGCCGGGAGACCCAGTACTTC	CASSPSPGGRETQYF
TRBV5-1	few	TRBJ1-2	TRBD1	TGCGCCAGCAGCTTAGGAGGGACAGGGGACTATGGCTACACCTTC	CASSLGGTGDYGYTF
TRBV3-1	many	TRBJ1-4	NA	TGTGCCAGCAGCCAAAACACAGGAGCAAATGAAAAACTGTTTTTT	CASSQNTGANEKLFF
TRBV5-6	few	TRBJ2-4	TRBD1	TGTGCCAGCAGCCTGGGACAGGCCGAGGTTGGCATTCAGTACTTC	CASSLGQAEVGIQYF
TRBV20-1	few	TRBJ2-1	TRBD2	TGCAGTGCCCCAAAGACTAGCGGGGTCAATGAGCAGTTCTTC	CSAPKTSGVNEQFF
TRBV7-3	NA	TRBJ1-1	NA	TGTGCCAGCAGCTGGGGGCCCATAGGTGACACTGAAGCTTTCTTT	CASSWGPIGDTEAFF
TRBV30	many	TRBJ1-2	NA	TGTGCCTGGACCAAACCCGGACAGAAGGGGCATGGCTACACCTTC	CAWTKPGQKGHGYTF
TRBV28	few	TRBJ2-1	NA	TGTGCCAGCATTAGGCATCTCGTCCTGAATCCCTCCTACAATGAGCAGTTCTTC	CASIRHLVLNPSYNEQFF
TRBV12-3/TRBV12-4	NA	TRBJ2-7	TRBD2	TGTGCCAGCACTTTGGGGGGACTAGCGATCCACGAGCAGTACTTC	CASTLGGLAIHEQYF
TRBV3-1	few	TRBJ1-3	NA	TGTGCCAGCAGCCGAGCCCAGAGAAACACCATATATTTT	CASSRAQRNTIYF
TRBV12-3/TRBV12-4	few	TRBJ2-6	TRBD1	TGTGCCAGCAGTTTCCCCCACAGGGGGTCTGGGGCCAACGTCCTGACTTTC	CASSFPHRGSGANVLTF
TRBV7-2	NA	TRBJ2-3	NA	TGTGCCAGCAGCTTGGGGCTTAAAGATACGCAGTATTTT	CASSLGLKDTQYF
TRBV6-1	NA	TRBJ1-1	NA	TGTGCCAGCAGTCCAAACGCAGGGGCGGACCCAAACACTGAAGCTTTCTTT	CASSPNAGADPNTEAFF
TRBV7-2	few	TRBJ2-7	TRBD2	TGTGCCAGCAGCCAGACTAGCGGGGCCCCCTACGAGCAGTACTTC	CASSQTSGAPYEQYF
TRBV12-3/TRBV12-4	few	TRBJ1-1	NA	TGTGCCAGCAGTTTCCAGGAGGGAACTGAAGCTTTCTTT	CASSFQEGTEAFF
TRBV29-1	few	TRBJ1-4	TRBD1	TGCAGCGTGATCGCCGGGACAGAGAAACTGTTTTTT	CSVIAGTEKLFF
TRBV10-2	NA	TRBJ2-1	NA	TGCGCCAGCACCACTTCCGGGACAACGAATGAGCAGTTCTTC	CASTTSGTTNEQFF
TRBV5-1	few	TRBJ1-2	NA	TGCGCCAGCACTTCCACAGGGACTAACTATGGCTACACCTTC	CASTSTGTNYGYTF
TRBV7-9	few	TRBJ2-7	NA	TGTGCCAGCAGGCCTAGGGCTTCGGACGAGCAGTACTTC	CASRPRASDEQYF
TRBV20-1	NA	TRBJ1-5	TRBD1	TGCAGTGCTAGAGTTGGACAGGGCGGAGGAAGCAATCAGCCCCAGCATTTT	CSARVGQGGGSNQPQHF
TRBV6-1	few	TRBJ2-5	TRBD2	TGTGCCTCCAAGTGGGGAGGGGAAGAGACCCAGTACTTC	CASKWGGEETQYF
TRBV5-6	few	TRBJ2-5	NA	TGTGCCAGCAGCTACCAGGATACCCAAGAGACCCAGTACTTC	CASSYQDTQETQYF
TRBV30	NA	TRBJ1-1	TRBD1	TGTGCCTCCCAGACAGGGAGGGCCACTGAAGCTTTCTTT	CASQTGRATEAFF
TRBV24-1	many	TRBJ1-5	NA	TGTGCCACCAGTGCAGGAGGCAATCAGCCCCAGCATTTT	CATSAGGNQPQHF
TRBV10-2	NA	TRBJ2-3	NA	TGCGCCAGCTGGGGGCAGGGGGGAGTATCCGCTAGCACAGATACGCAGTATTTT	CASWGQGGVSASTDTQYF
TRBV20-1	NA	TRBJ1-5	NA	TGCAGTGCTATCACAGGGTCCAATCAGCCCCAGCATTTT	CSAITGSNQPQHF
TRBV29-1	NA	TRBJ2-3	NA	TGCAGCGTTTACGGCGAGGAGTATACGCAGTATTTT	CSVYGEEYTQYF
TRBV5-1	many	TRBJ2-3	TRBD2	TGCGCCAGCAGCTTGGGACTAGCGGGAGTAGATACGCAGTATTTT	CASSLGLAGVDTQYF
TRBV5-1	once	TRBJ2-7	NA	TGCGCCAGCAGAGGGCTATCCTCCTACGAGCAGTACTTC	CASRGLSSYEQYF
TRBV20-1	few	TRBJ1-1	NA	TGCAGTGCTAGAGCCGGTTTCTACACTGAAGCTTTCTTT	CSARAGFYTEAFF
TRBV15	few	TRBJ1-6	NA	TGTGCCACCAGCAGAGAAGGAACTCGGGGGGCTCCCCTCCACTTT	CATSREGTRGAPLHF
TRBV5-5	many	TRBJ1-4	NA	TGTGCCAGCAGCTTGGTACCCGTTGGCGGTGAAAAACTGTTTTTT	CASSLVPVGGEKLFF
TRBV5-1	few	TRBJ2-7	TRBD1	TGCGCCAGCAGCCACGGGGCACAGGGGGACGAGCAGTACTTC	CASSHGAQGDEQYF
TRBV20-1	NA	TRBJ2-3	TRBD1	TGCAGCGCGACCAGGGACAGCCGCACAGATACGCAGTATTTT	CSATRDSRTDTQYF
TRBV20-1	few	TRBJ2-3	TRBD1	TGCAGTGCTAGGGGACAGAGCACAGATACGCAGTATTTT	CSARGQSTDTQYF
TRBV25-1	few	TRBJ1-1	NA	TGTGCCAGCAGTGAAACACTCATCGCGAACACTGAAGCTTTCTTT	CASSETLIANTEAFF
TRBV7-2	few	TRBJ2-5	NA	TGTGCCAGCAGCTCCCTCGTATTAAGGACGCAAGAGACCCAGTACTTC	CASSSLVLRTQETQYF